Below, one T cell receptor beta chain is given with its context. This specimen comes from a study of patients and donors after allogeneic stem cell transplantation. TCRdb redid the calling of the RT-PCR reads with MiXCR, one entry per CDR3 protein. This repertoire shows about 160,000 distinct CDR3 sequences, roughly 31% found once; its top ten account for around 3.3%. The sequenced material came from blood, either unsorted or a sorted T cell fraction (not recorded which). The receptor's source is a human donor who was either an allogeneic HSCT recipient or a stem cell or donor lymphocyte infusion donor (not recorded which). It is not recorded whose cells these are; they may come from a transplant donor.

The CDR3 sequence is CASSPPSTYEQYF. The CDR3 coding sequence is TGTGCCAGCAGCCCCCCGTCAACCTACGAGCAGTACTTC. This chain links TRBV28 with TRBJ2-7; unclear D gene. V was shortened by 6 bases and J by 2 bases, with 11 bases between the two germline ends. CDR3 length: 13 residues. Germline V gives CDR1 MDHEN, CDR2 SYDVKM.